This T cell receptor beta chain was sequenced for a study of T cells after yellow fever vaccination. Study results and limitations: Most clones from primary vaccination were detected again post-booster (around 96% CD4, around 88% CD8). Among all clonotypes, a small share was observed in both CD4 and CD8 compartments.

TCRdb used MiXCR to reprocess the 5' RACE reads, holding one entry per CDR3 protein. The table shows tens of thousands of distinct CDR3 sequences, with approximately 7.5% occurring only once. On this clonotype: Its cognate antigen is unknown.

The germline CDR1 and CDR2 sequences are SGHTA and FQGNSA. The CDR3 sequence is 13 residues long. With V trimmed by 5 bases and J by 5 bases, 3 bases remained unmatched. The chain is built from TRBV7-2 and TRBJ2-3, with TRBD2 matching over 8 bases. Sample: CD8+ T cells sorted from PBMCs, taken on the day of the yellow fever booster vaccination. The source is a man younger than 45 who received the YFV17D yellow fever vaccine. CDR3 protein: CASSPGTRDTQYF. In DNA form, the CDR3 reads TGTGCCAGCAGCCCCGGGACTAGAGATACGCAGTATTTT.